This T cell receptor beta chain was recorded in a study of blood T cell repertoires in COVID-19. The CDR3 runs to 17 residues. Assay: immunoSEQ multiplex PCR; the TCRdb copy retains only in-frame clones and omits some. Among 20,000 to 30,000 clones listed, over 80% were seen once. The TCR sequence derives from a human donor with active COVID-19. The donor label of this sample is uncertain. This rearrangement joins TRBV21-1 to TRBJ1-2. TRBV21-1 has pseudogene status. The sample taken for sequencing was peripheral blood. This CDR3 is CASSKEGGGALGYGYTF. The DNA for the CDR3 is TGTGCCAGCAGCAAAGAAGGCGGAGGGGCGCTCGGCTATGGCTACACCTTC.